This T cell receptor (beta chain) was sequenced in a study of cytomegalovirus exposure and HLA in healthy donors. The CDR3 sequence is 15 residues long. V was shortened by 0 bases and J by 7 bases, with 14 bases between the two germline ends. Germline loops: CDR1 SGHRS, CDR2 YFSETQ. PCR involved 60 Vbeta and 13 Jbeta primers. Libraries were prepared by immunoSEQ multiplex PCR; TCRdb keeps only in-frame clonotypes and omits some of them. The sample lists about 200,000 clones; roughly 84% were seen once. This sequence was found in a man in his fifties or sixties in good health and CMV-seronegative. Material for sequencing was PBMCs. J is TRBJ2-1 and V is TRBV5-1, with D tentatively TRBD2 (6 bases). The CDR3 here is CASSLEGLQINEQFF. CDR3 nucleotides: TGCGCCAGCAGCTTGGAGGGACTCCAAATTAATGAGCAGTTCTTC.